This is a list of T cell receptor beta chains from one sample in a study of T cells in Graves' hyperthyroidism and ophthalmopathy. Via MiXCR, TCRdb re-called the multiplex PCR reads, giving one row per CDR3 protein. The sample records about 290,000 distinct CDR3 sequences, about 18% being singletons. Input material: blood. The receptors derive from a woman aged 55-69 years with Graves' ophthalmopathy. Both conserved end residues are part of each CDR3. A D gene is named only where the DNA matches it firmly. Size is stated for part of the rows, as once, few or many counts, or as a class when the clone is expanded.

J	size	V	D	length	DNA	CDR3
TRBJ1-1	.	TRBV29-1	.	13	TGCAGCGTTGTAGGGGATTCCGCGGCTGAAGCTTTCTTT	CSVVGDSAAEAFF
TRBJ1-2	.	TRBV19	.	15	TGTGCCAGTAGTATGGGCAGGTCGACCAACTATGGCTACACCTTC	CASSMGRSTNYGYTF
TRBJ1-2	many	TRBV12-3/TRBV12-4	.	13	TGTGCCAGCAGTTTAGAAGGCTCGGGAGGCTACACCTTC	CASSLEGSGGYTF
TRBJ2-4	.	TRBV6-5	.	17	TGTGCCAGCAGTTACTCGAAATTCTCGAGGGACCAAAACATTCAGTACTTC	CASSYSKFSRDQNIQYF
TRBJ2-3	many	TRBV6-1	TRBD2	17	TGTGCCAGCAGTTCCCGCCTACTAGCGGGGTTAACAGATACGCAGTATTTT	CASSSRLLAGLTDTQYF
TRBJ1-2	many	TRBV11-2	.	16	TGTGCCAGCAGCTCTAGCGGGGGCGGGCGGAACTATGGCTACACCTTC	CASSSSGGGRNYGYTF
TRBJ2-7	.	TRBV29-1	.	14	TGCAGCGTTGAAGATACCGGGAAGTCCTACGAGCAGTACTTC	CSVEDTGKSYEQYF
TRBJ2-2	.	TRBV29-1	TRBD1	16	TGCAGCGTTGTCTTGGGTCCCCAGGGGGTAGCCGGGGAGCTGTTTTTT	CSVVLGPQGVAGELFF
TRBJ1-2	.	TRBV12-3/TRBV12-4	.	17	TGTGCCAGCAGTTTAGATCTCCTTAACATGGGGCGGTATGGCTACACCTTC	CASSLDLLNMGRYGYTF
TRBJ2-3	.	TRBV20-1	TRBD2	14	TGCAGTGCTAGAAGTGTGCGGGGGTCAGATACGCAGTATTTT	CSARSVRGSDTQYF
TRBJ1-1	many	TRBV11-2	TRBD1	15	TGTGCCAGCAGCTTAAGGGCAGGGGGCGACACTGAAGCTTTCTTT	CASSLRAGGDTEAFF
TRBJ1-5	few	TRBV20-1	.	15	TGCAGTGCCCAAGGGACGTTTTATAGCAATCAGCCCCAGCATTTT	CSAQGTFYSNQPQHF
TRBJ2-3	.	TRBV7-8	.	16	TGTGCCAGCAGCTTTCGACCGGAACAGGGCCCAGATACGCAGTATTTT	CASSFRPEQGPDTQYF